Presented here are 9 T cell receptor beta chains from one specimen sequenced in a study of PD-1 blockade in classical Hodgkin lymphoma. The assay was immunoSEQ multiplex PCR, and TCRdb's table has in-frame clones only and misses some. The table includes 34,000 or so clones, about 90% detected once. The time point was: cycle 4 day 1 (C4D1), after more than five weeks of nivolumab. Every patient relapsed after autologous stem cell transplantation, and brentuximab vedotin exposure varied. Purification of CD4+ T cells from thawed PBMCs was performed via magnetic negative selection. The sample was CD4+ T cells from blood, taken before the fourth cycle of nivolumab. The source is a human donor with classical Hodgkin lymphoma.

The chain combines TRBV5-1 with TRBJ1-3, with no clear D. Germline V gene lookup returns CDR1 SGHRS and CDR2 YFSETQ. The CDR3 covers 16 residues. V was shortened by 3 bases and J by 0 bases, with 13 bases between the two germline ends. The chain's CDR3 is CASSYQDGDSGNTIYF. The CDR3 region has the DNA TGCGCCAGCAGCTACCAGGACGGCGACTCTGGAAACACCATATATTTT.

The chain carries TRBV5-1 and TRBJ1-1; 8 nucleotides align to TRBD1. The CDR3 loop spans 15 amino acids. Germline loops: CDR1 SGHRS, CDR2 YFSETQ. V lost 4 bases to trimming and J lost 5 bases; unmatched junction nucleotides: 10. The CDR3 coding sequence is TGCGCCAGCAGCCGGGGACAGGCCATGTGGACTGAAGCTTTCTTT. Amino acid sequence: CASSRGQAMWTEAFF. The whole variable domain, remainder taken from reference TRBV5-1 and TRBJ1-1, is KAGVTQTPRYLIKTRGQQVTLSCSPISGHRSVSWYQQTPGQGLQFLFEYFSETQRNKGNFPGRFSGRQFSNSRSEMNVSTLELGDSALYLCASSRGQAMWTEAFFGQGTRLTVV.

This chain joins TRBV10-3 and TRBJ1-1, with D possibly TRBD1 on 6 matching bases. The CDR3 is 14 residues long. The V end was cut by 4 bases, the J end by 3 bases, with 12 bases between. Looked up from germline, CDR1 is ENHRY and CDR2 is SYGVKD. In DNA form, the CDR3 reads TGTGCCATCAGTGGGGGGGCGGTGGACACTGAAGCTTTCTTT. It translates to CAISGGAVDTEAFF.

The V call is TRBV6-5, the J call TRBJ2-7; D uncertain. Trimming shortened V by 5 bases and J by 2 bases, and 16 bases separated the two germline ends. The CDR3 has 15 amino acids. Germline V gene data show CDR1 as MNHEY and CDR2 as SVGAGI. The DNA for the CDR3 is TGTGCCAGCAGTACCCGACACCGACACACCTACGAGCAGTACTTC. Amino acids: CASSTRHRHTYEQYF.

This rearrangement joins TRBV30 to TRBJ1-1; no definite D call. CDR1 and CDR2 (germline): GTSNPN, SVGIG (reference sequence). V lost 0 bases to trimming and J lost 1 base, with 6 bases between them. The CDR3 consists of 13 residues. Here the CDR3 reads CAWSVQWNTEAFF. The CDR3 DNA sequence: TGTGCCTGGAGTGTTCAGTGGAACACTGAAGCTTTCTTT.

The chain is built from TRBV29-1 and TRBJ2-5; 13 bases match TRBD2. Germline V gives CDR1 SQVTM, CDR2 ANQGSEA. This CDR3 region has 16 residues. J gave up 0 bases and V 6 bases, and 7 bases lay outside the gene matches. The CDR3 sequence: CSVRETSGRYQETQYF. The CDR3 DNA reads TGCAGCGTGAGAGAGACTAGCGGGAGGTACCAAGAGACCCAGTACTTC. Complete variable domain (other parts from reference TRBV29-1 and TRBJ2-5): SAVISQKPSRDICQRGTSLTIQCQVDSQVTMMFWYRQQPGQSLTLIATANQGSEATYESGFVIDKFPISRPNLTFSTLTVSNMSPEDSSIYLCSVRETSGRYQETQYFGPGTRLLVL.

V is TRBV7-8 and J is TRBJ2-7; TRBD1 or TRBD2 may be the D gene (5 bases each). V was cut by 1 base and J by 3 bases, with 10 bases left in between. The germline gives CDR1 SGHVS, CDR2 FQNEAQ. This CDR3 has 14 amino acids. The CDR3 bases are TGTGCCAGCAGCTTAGGGGGGAGAGTCTACGAGCAGTACTTC. It is translated as CASSLGGRVYEQYF.

The chain joins TRBV19 to TRBJ2-4; D gene ambiguous. Trimming removed 6 bases from V and 3 bases from J, with 12 bases in between. This CDR3 region has 14 residues. Germline CDR1 LNHDA, CDR2 SQIVND (reference sequence). The CDR3 region has the DNA TGTGCCAGTAGGGCACGAGGTGGCAAAAACATTCAGTACTTC. This gives the protein CASRARGGKNIQYF.

The gene calls are TRBV2 and TRBJ2-2; 7 positions agree with TRBD1. J lost 4 bases, V lost 5 bases, and 7 bases had no gene match. In germline, CDR1 is SNHLY, CDR2 FYNNEI. This CDR3 is 15 amino acids long. CDR3 amino acids: CASSTTGAPTGELFF. The CDR3 coding sequence is TGTGCCAGCAGTACAACAGGGGCCCCCACCGGGGAGCTGTTTTTT.